The present TCR beta chain was sequenced within a study of blood T cell repertoires in COVID-19. The V gene end was trimmed by 5 bases and the J gene end by 4 bases; junction bases not matched to a gene: 7. Germline V gene lookup returns CDR1 LNHDA and CDR2 SQIVND (reference sequence). This CDR3 has 15 residues. Profiling relied on immunoSEQ multiplex PCR, and the TCRdb table lists in-frame clones only, not all of them. The sample contains roughly 110,000 clones, around 89% of which appear only once. The TCR originated in a woman between 50 and 59 years old with acute or convalescent COVID-19. The V and J genes are TRBV19 and TRBJ1-4; 7 bases map to TRBD1. The specimen was peripheral blood. CDR3: CASSVPTGLNEKLFF. Here the CDR3 DNA reads TGTGCCAGTAGTGTGCCGACAGGGCTTAATGAAAAACTGTTTTTT.